This T cell receptor beta chain was recorded in a study of T cell responses to AZD1222 COVID-19 vaccine. The table came from immunoSEQ multiplex PCR; TCRdb's copy has only in-frame clones and leaves some out. The data hold around 110,000 clones, with more than 75% observed a single time. Comments on this clone: Antigen unknown.

General study points: Rises in breadth and depth of Spike-specific TCRs came after two AZD1222 doses. Seropositive AZD1222 recipients at baseline numbered only five or six. White British ancestry dominated among donors, who included more females, and clonal diversity was possibly underestimated.

This sequence was found in an adult in good health. The sequenced sample was peripheral blood, obtained on day 0 of AZD1222 vaccination.

CDR3 region: CASSPRVGTEAFF. CDR3 nucleotide sequence: TGTGCCAGCAGCCCCAGGGTGGGCACTGAAGCTTTCTTT. The chain is built from TRBV7-3 and TRBJ1-1; the D gene is possibly TRBD1 (5 bases). Germline CDR1 reads SGHTA; CDR2 reads FQGTGA. Trimming left V 5 bases short and J 4 bases short, with 11 bases between. The CDR3 spans 13 residues.